Listed here are 23 T cell receptor beta chains from one sample, sequenced in a study of blood T cells in healthy people across ages. Sample-barcoded 5' priming and a J-beta primer mix drove a second PCR of 7 to 11 cycles. TCRdb re-called the 5' RACE reads through MiXCR, storing one row per CDR3 protein. The profile shows under 950,000 distinct CDR3 sequences, about 20% of them singletons. Sequencing was done on a sample of blood. The origin of the receptors is a man between 65 and 85 years old in good health.

This clonotype was picked up many times. The junction shows a germline mismatch at one end, possibly a read error. The rearrangement joins TRBV5-1 to TRBJ2-3, with 8 bases aligning to TRBD2. Germline V gene sequence: CDR1 SGHRS, CDR2 YFSETQ. The CDR3 length is 14 residues. CDR3 nucleotide sequence: TGTGCCAGCAGCTTAGCGGGGAGCACAGATACGCAGTATTTT. Its protein is CASSLAGSTDTQYF.

The chain employs TRBV7-9 and TRBJ1-2; 9 bases fit TRBD1. Germline V gene data show CDR1 as SEHNR and CDR2 as FQNEAQ (reference sequence). The CDR3 runs 15 residues. The J segment lost 2 bases and the V segment lost 2 bases, leaving 3 bases of the junction unmatched. The CDR3, as DNA: TGTGCCAGCAGCTTAACCGGGACAGGGAACTATGGCTACACCTTC. Translating gives CASSLTGTGNYGYTF.

The rearrangement uses TRBV12-3 or TRBV12-4 and TRBJ1-6; 7 nucleotides match TRBD1. This CDR3 comprises 13 residues. V trimming: 4 bases; J trimming: 7 bases; junction bases outside the gene matches: 1. The CDR3 spells CASSSTGNSPLHF. The DNA for the CDR3 is TGTGCCAGCAGTTCGACAGGGAATTCACCCCTCCACTTT.

This clonotype turned up a few times. The chain joins TRBV2 to TRBJ1-1; no firm D call. Germline CDR1 and CDR2: SNHLY and FYNNEI. This CDR3 spans 15 amino acids. Trimming took off 3 bases at V and 1 base at J, with 12 bases between the two ends. DNA of the CDR3: TGTGCCAGCAGTGATCCGGGCGGATCGAACACTGAAGCTTTCTTT. It encodes CASSDPGGSNTEAFF.

This clonotype was seen more than once but under ten times. The gene calls are TRBV29-1 and TRBJ1-2; weak D call: TRBD1 (6 bases). The CDR3 has 14 residues. In germline, CDR1 is SQVTM, CDR2 ANQGSEA. V was pared by 8 bases and J by 2 bases, with 18 bases between. Here the CDR3 reads CSTPRTAPNYGYTF. In nucleotides, the CDR3 is TGCAGCACTCCGAGGACAGCCCCGAACTATGGCTACACCTTC.

The chain employs TRBV7-9 and TRBJ1-4; D unclear. Trimming cost V 1 base and J 7 bases, with 16 bases left between them. This CDR3 comprises 16 residues. CDR1 and CDR2 (germline): SEHNR, FQNEAQ (reference sequence). The CDR3 DNA reads as TGTGCCAGCAGCTTAGATGGGCAGACCAAAAGTGAAAAACTGTTTTTT. Amino acids: CASSLDGQTKSEKLFF. The full variable domain, with the rest looked up from reference TRBV7-9 and TRBJ1-4, is DTGVSQNPRHKITKRGQNVTFRCDPISEHNRLYWYRQTLGQGPEFLTYFQNEAQLEKSRLLSDRFSAERPKGSFSTLEIQRTEQGDSAMYLCASSLDGQTKSEKLFFGSGTQLSVL.

Details on this clonotype: One end of the junction is discordant with germline, which a read error may explain. This chain uses TRBV6-6 with TRBJ2-1, with a weak D call TRBD1 (7 bases). Germline V gene data show CDR1 as MNHNY and CDR2 as SVGAGI (reference sequence). The CDR3 contains 16 residues. The CDR3 DNA reads TGTGCCAGCAACGCGGGACAGATACAGGACTACCATGAGCAGTTCTTC. Its protein is CASNAGQIQDYHEQFF.

This clonotype was seen a few times. The chain is built from TRBV25-1 and TRBJ2-7; a weak D match, TRBD1 (6 bases). CDR1 and CDR2 (germline): MGHDK, SYGVNS. The CDR3 covers 13 residues. This chain's CDR3 is CTRGCISNYEQYV. The CDR3 DNA reads as TGTACCAGGGGATGTATCAGTAACTACGAGCAGTACGTC.

The rearrangement links TRBV12-3 or TRBV12-4 to TRBJ2-4; the D gene is possibly TRBD1 (6 bases). This CDR3 comprises 16 residues. Trimming left V 4 bases short and J 3 bases short, with 16 bases between. This CDR3 reads CASSWERDMFKNIQYF. The CDR3 DNA sequence: TGTGCCAGCAGTTGGGAGAGGGACATGTTCAAAAACATTCAGTACTTC.

There are a few counts of this clonotype. V gene TRBV5-1 combines with J gene TRBJ1-2, with D maybe TRBD1 (5 bases). This CDR3 contains 16 residues. CDR1 is SGHRS, CDR2 YFSETQ, per germline. Trimming stripped 4 bases from V and 2 bases from J, with 18 bases between. The DNA for the CDR3 is TGCGCCAGCAGCCTTGAATTTGGGGGGACCAACTATGGCTACACCTTC. Residues: CASSLEFGGTNYGYTF.

This clonotype has a handful of counts. V usage is TRBV11-2 and J usage is TRBJ1-1; D call uncertain. The CDR3 is 13 amino acids. CDR1 SGHAT and CDR2 FQNNGV come from the germline V gene. The V gene lost 6 bases and the J gene lost 6 bases, with 14 bases spanning the gap. The DNA of the CDR3 is TGTGCCAGCAGATTGGACCTAGCGGCTGAAGCTTTCTTT. Translating gives CASRLDLAAEAFF.

Points on this clonotype: One end of the junction varies from germline; a read error may be responsible. The chain couples TRBV7-2 to TRBJ2-5, with a possible D match to TRBD1 (6 bases). Germline CDR1 is SGHTA and CDR2 is FQGNSA. The CDR3 spans 13 residues. The CDR3 here is CASSLDLGALGRF. CDR3 sequence (DNA): TGTGCCAGCAGCTTAGATTTGGGGGCCCTGGGGCGTTTC.

This clonotype showed up just a few times. The chain recombines TRBV29-1 with TRBJ1-1, with D maybe TRBD1 (6 bases). The CDR3 covers 13 residues. Trimming took off 0 bases at V and 4 bases at J, with 9 bases between the two ends. In germline, CDR1 is SQVTM, CDR2 ANQGSEA. The CDR3 loop is CSVEEGGATEAFF. CDR3 DNA sequence: TGCAGCGTTGAAGAGGGGGGGGCCACTGAAGCTTTCTTT.

This clonotype showed up just a few times. V and J are TRBV5-1 and TRBJ2-5; TRBD1 might be the D (6 bases). The V and J ends lost 4 bases and 2 bases respectively, with 15 bases between them. This CDR3 comprises 15 residues. CDR1 and CDR2 from the germline V gene are SGHRS and YFSETQ. This CDR3 is CASSPRTDRQETQYF. The CDR3 coding sequence is TGCGCCAGCAGCCCCAGGACAGACAGACAAGAGACCCAGTACTTC.

This clonotype was counted only a few times. The gene calls are TRBV7-7 and TRBJ1-1; the D gene is possibly TRBD1 (5 bases). Per the germline V gene, CDR1 is SSHAT and CDR2 is FNYEAQ (reference sequence). The CDR3 totals 13 residues. Trimming cost V 1 base and J 7 bases, with 10 bases left between them. CDR3 sequence: CASSLDVGGEAFF. The CDR3 nucleotides read TGTGCCAGCAGCTTAGACGTGGGGGGTGAAGCTTTCTTT.

This clonotype was counted a few times. A junction boundary mismatches the germline segment, possibly from a read error. CDR3 residues: CTSGLVWDRDFRTQYF. The CDR3 bases are TGTACTAGTGGTTTGGTGTGGGACAGGGATTTTCGAACGCAGTATTTT. The rearrangement uses TRBV12-5 and TRBJ2-3; 9 nucleotides align to TRBD1. CDR1 is LGHNT and CDR2 is FRNRAP in the germline V gene. The CDR3 has 16 amino acids.

This sequence joins TRBV5-1 and TRBJ2-3; weak D call: TRBD1 (6 bases). Trimming left V 8 bases short and J 0 bases short, with 16 bases between. The CDR3 length is 15 residues. Per the germline V gene, CDR1 is SGHRS and CDR2 is YFSETQ. DNA for the CDR3: TGCGCCAGTACCCTACAGGGTAGGAGCACAGATACGCAGTATTTT. The encoded protein is CASTLQGRSTDTQYF.

The CDR3, as DNA: TGCAGTATCGAGCCGGCAACAGGGCGAATCAAAAACATTCAGTACTTC. As protein: CSIEPATGRIKNIQYF. J is TRBJ2-4 and V is TRBV20-1, with a possible D match to TRBD1 (6 bases). Looked up from germline, CDR1 is DFQATT and CDR2 is SNEGSKA (reference sequence). This CDR3 contains 16 residues. Trimming left V 8 bases short and J 3 bases short, with 23 bases between.

This clonotype was seen a few times. The rearrangement uses TRBV20-1 and TRBJ1-2; 8 bases fit TRBD1. The CDR3 spans 12 residues. Germline V lookup: CDR1 DFQATT, CDR2 SNEGSKA (reference sequence). The CDR3 reads CSVDRENYGYTF. The CDR3 DNA reads as TGCAGCGTGGACAGGGAAAACTATGGCTACACCTTC.

J is TRBJ2-1 and V is TRBV6-2 or TRBV6-3; D not resolved. This CDR3 is built from 15 residues. With 6 bases removed from V and 7 bases from J, the gap between germline ends came to 19 bases. Germline V lookup: CDR1 MNHEY, CDR2 SVGEGT. This CDR3 reads CASSSIGSSWNEQFF. The CDR3 DNA sequence: TGTGCCAGCAGCTCCATTGGGTCTTCTTGGAATGAGCAGTTCTTC.

The J gene is TRBJ2-3, the V gene TRBV5-1, with TRBD1 as a possible D gene (5 bases). The germline V and J ends were trimmed by 0 bases and 6 bases, with 11 bases remaining between them. The germline V gene has CDR1 SGHRS and CDR2 YFSETQ. The CDR3 has 14 residues. The CDR3 coding sequence is TGCGCCAGCAGCTTGGAAGTACAGGACGATACGCAGTATTTT. This codes for CASSLEVQDDTQYF.

The chain carries TRBV12-5 and TRBJ2-1, with 7 bases fitting TRBD2. There are 14 residues in the CDR3. V gave up 5 bases and J gave up 9 bases; unmatched junction bases: 10. Germline CDR1 and CDR2: LGHNT and FRNRAP. CDR3 in DNA: TGTGCTAGTGGTCTCGGACTAGATAGGGGTGAGCAGTTCTTC. As protein: CASGLGLDRGEQFF.

This clonotype was observed a few times. V is TRBV29-1 and J is TRBJ2-1; 7 bases are shared with TRBD1. This CDR3 spans 14 amino acids. CDR1 is SQVTM, CDR2 ANQGSEA, per germline. CDR3 in amino acids: CSHLRQGRNNEQFF. The DNA of the CDR3 is TGCAGTCACCTCAGACAGGGTAGAAACAATGAGCAGTTCTTC.